These 26 T cell receptor beta chains were sequenced from one sample in a study of T cell responses to AZD1222 COVID-19 vaccine. Using immunoSEQ multiplex PCR, the repertoire was profiled, and TCRdb retains in-frame clones only, with some absent. Of approximately 130,000 clones listed, 70% to 90% are singletons. The material was peripheral blood, obtained 28 days after the second AZD1222 dose. The source of these receptors is an adult who received the AZD1222 COVID-19 vaccine.

The rearrangement links TRBV2 to TRBJ2-1; TRBD2 matches at 9 bases. V shed 6 bases and J 6 bases; nucleotides not matched to a gene: 21. The CDR3 runs to 19 residues. In germline, CDR1 is SNHLY, CDR2 FYNNEI. The CDR3 here is CASRGGAGYQLAGLNEQFF. The CDR3 DNA sequence: TGTGCCAGCAGAGGGGGGGCAGGGTATCAGCTAGCGGGGCTCAATGAGCAGTTCTTC.

The gene calls are TRBV11-2 and TRBJ1-2; D may be TRBD1 (6 bases). CDR1 and CDR2 from the germline V gene are SGHAT and FQNNGV. This CDR3 is 13 amino acids long. V lost 2 bases, J lost 7 bases, and 11 bases lay in between. The chain's CDR3 is CASSLHRDTGYTF. DNA for the CDR3: TGTGCCAGCAGCTTACACCGGGACACTGGCTACACCTTC.

This sequence joins TRBV5-1 and TRBJ2-1, with D possibly TRBD2 on 7 matching bases. Germline loops: CDR1 SGHRS, CDR2 YFSETQ. Trimming took 4 bases from V and 4 from J, leaving 21 bases between them. The CDR3 length is 17 residues. The CDR3 loop is CASSLPRGGGLYNEQFF. The DNA of the CDR3 is TGCGCCAGCAGCCTACCGCGCGGGGGCGGGCTGTACAATGAGCAGTTCTTC.

The chain joins TRBV24-1 to TRBJ1-4; no clear D gene. The CDR3 length is 14 residues. The germline V gene encodes CDR1 KGHDR and CDR2 SFDVKD. V was trimmed by 3 bases and J by 4 bases, leaving 8 bases between them. CDR3 loop: CATSDGTFNEKLFF. DNA for the CDR3: TGTGCCACCAGTGATGGCACATTTAATGAAAAACTGTTTTTT.

DNA of the CDR3: TGTGCCAGCAGCCAAGATATAGGGGGCTATGGCTACACCTTC. Its protein product is CASSQDIGGYGYTF. V and J are TRBV3-1 (or the pseudogene TRBV3-2) and TRBJ1-2; maybe TRBD1 (6 bases). The germline V and J ends were trimmed by 0 bases and 4 bases, with 9 bases remaining between them. This CDR3 has 14 residues. The germline V gene has CDR1 LGHDT and CDR2 YNNKEL (reference sequence).

The gene calls are TRBV19 and TRBJ1-2; D not certain. Trimming removed 6 bases from V and 8 bases from J, with 22 bases in between. The CDR3 totals 15 residues. Germline values: CDR1 LNHDA, CDR2 SQIVND (reference sequence). As DNA, the CDR3 is TGTGCCAGTAGACCCGGGCCGGAGCGCTCGGGGGGCTACACCTTC. This translates into CASRPGPERSGGYTF.

This clone was counted a single time. The chain recombines TRBV7-9 with TRBJ2-7, with 12 bases lining up with TRBD1. The CDR3 extends over 15 amino acids. With 5 bases clipped from V and 2 bases from J, the junction kept 4 bases outside the gene matches. CDR1 and CDR2 from the germline V gene are SEHNR and FQNEAQ (reference sequence). The CDR3 region has the DNA TGTGCCAGCAGCAAGGGACAGGGGGCGACCTACGAGCAGTACTTC. Translation: CASSKGQGATYEQYF.

The chain joins TRBV18 to TRBJ2-1; 13 nucleotides agree with TRBD2. The CDR3 runs 19 residues. With V trimmed by 2 bases and J by 7 bases, 14 bases remained unmatched. Germline V gene sequence: CDR1 KGHSH, CDR2 LQKENI. Written as DNA, the CDR3 is TGTGCCAGCTCACCAATACTAGCGGGAGGGCCCAGTTTGGCGAATGAGCAGTTCTTC. Translated, it gives CASSPILAGGPSLANEQFF. Complete variable domain (other parts from reference TRBV18 and TRBJ2-1): NAGVMQNPRHLVRRRGQEARLRCSPMKGHSHVYWYRQLPEEGLKFMVYLQKENIIDESGMPKERFSAEFPKEGPSILRIQQVVRGDSAAYFCASSPILAGGPSLANEQFFGPGTRLTVL.

This chain connects TRBV20-1 to TRBJ2-3; D unresolved. Germline values: CDR1 DFQATT, CDR2 SNEGSKA (reference sequence). Trimming cost V 3 bases and J 3 bases, with 7 bases left between them. CDR3 length equals 12 residues. CDR3 in amino acids: CSASILTDTQYF. The CDR3 DNA sequence: TGCAGTGCTAGTATTCTGACAGATACGCAGTATTTT.

J is TRBJ1-3 and V is TRBV2, with a possible D match to TRBD1 (5 bases). CDR1 is SNHLY, CDR2 FYNNEI, per germline. This CDR3 region has 16 residues. Trimming pared 7 bases from V and 0 bases from J, leaving 16 bases between. The CDR3 DNA sequence: TGTGCCAGCAAGGCCCAGGGCACGAGCTCTGGAAACACCATATATTTT. Its translation: CASKAQGTSSGNTIYF.

The chain uses TRBV29-1 and TRBJ2-3; 11 nucleotides align to TRBD2. V shed 6 bases, J shed 2 bases, and the junction held 7 bases outside the gene matches. The CDR3 loop spans 15 amino acids. The V gene's germline CDR1 is SQVTM and CDR2 ANQGSEA. The CDR3 loop is CSVVTSGKVTDTQYF. The CDR3 coding sequence is TGCAGCGTAGTGACTAGCGGGAAAGTCACAGATACGCAGTATTTT.

The chain's CDR3 is CSASKVAGAETQYF. DNA for the CDR3: TGCAGTGCTAGTAAGGTAGCGGGGGCAGAGACCCAGTACTTC. The rearrangement links TRBV20-1 to TRBJ2-5; TRBD2 matches 9 bases. The CDR3 runs 14 residues. V was clipped by 3 bases and J by 4 bases; unmatched bases: 6. Per the germline V gene, CDR1 is DFQATT and CDR2 is SNEGSKA (reference sequence).

The sample holds one count of this clone. V gene TRBV7-9 combines with J gene TRBJ2-7; tentatively, D is TRBD1 or TRBD2 (6 bases each). The ends were cut back, 2 bases at V and 1 base at J, with 9 bases in the middle. From germline, CDR1 is SEHNR and CDR2 FQNEAQ (reference sequence). This CDR3 spans 14 amino acids. CDR3 amino acids: CASSLTGRSYEQYF. In DNA form, the CDR3 reads TGTGCCAGCAGCTTAACAGGGAGGTCCTACGAGCAGTACTTC.

This chain uses TRBV5-6 with TRBJ1-1; D is unresolved. This CDR3 contains 17 residues. V dropped 1 base and J dropped 0 bases, with 16 bases sitting between them. Germline assignment: CDR1 SGHDT and CDR2 YYEEEE. CDR3 in DNA: TGTGCCAGCAGCTTGAATTACTCCCCCGTACTGAACACTGAAGCTTTCTTT. Its protein product is CASSLNYSPVLNTEAFF.

This chain connects TRBV7-2 to TRBJ1-1; no clear D gene. V dropped 1 base and J dropped 1 base, with 10 bases sitting between them. In germline, CDR1 is SGHTA, CDR2 FQGNSA. This CDR3 is 15 amino acids long. The CDR3 coding sequence is TGTGCCAGCAGCTTAGGGGCCGTAAAGAACACTGAAGCTTTCTTT. Amino acid sequence: CASSLGAVKNTEAFF.

This chain links TRBV25-1 with TRBJ2-5; the match to TRBD2 covers 16 bases. Germline V CDR1 and CDR2: MGHDK, SYGVNS. Trimming took 1 base from V and 3 from J; bases not matched to a gene: 2. The CDR3 has 17 residues. The CDR3 region has the DNA TGTGCCAGCAGTGAATTAGGGACTAGCGGGGGGGAAGAGACCCAGTACTTC. Translating it yields CASSELGTSGGEETQYF.

V usage is TRBV6-1 and J usage is TRBJ1-5; D gene uncertain. The length of the CDR3 is 13 residues. Trimming removed 0 bases at V and 5 bases at J, with 5 bases between. The germline gives CDR1 MNHNS, CDR2 SASEGT. The CDR3 protein is CASSEANHQPQHF. The CDR3 DNA sequence: TGTGCCAGCAGTGAAGCGAATCATCAGCCCCAGCATTTT.

CDR3: CASSSGKGEPNTGELFF. CDR3 bases: TGTGCCAGCAGCTCGGGCAAGGGGGAACCGAACACCGGGGAGCTGTTTTTT. The rearrangement links TRBV7-9 to TRBJ2-2; possibly TRBD1 for D (6 bases). The V and J ends lost 4 bases and 0 bases respectively, with 15 bases between them. From germline, CDR1 is SEHNR and CDR2 FQNEAQ (reference sequence). The CDR3 has 17 residues. The variable domain in full, completed from reference TRBV7-9 and TRBJ2-2, reads DTGVSQNPRHKITKRGQNVTFRCDPISEHNRLYWYRQTLGQGPEFLTYFQNEAQLEKSRLLSDRFSAERPKGSFSTLEIQRTEQGDSAMYLCASSSGKGEPNTGELFFGEGSRLTVL.

J is TRBJ1-1 and V is TRBV7-9; D is perhaps TRBD1 (5 bases). The CDR3 totals 16 residues. The V and J ends lost 4 bases and 7 bases respectively, with 22 bases between them. The V gene's germline CDR1 is SEHNR and CDR2 FQNEAQ (reference sequence). In nucleotides, the CDR3 is TGTGCCAGCAGCTCCGAACCCGGCGGGGGTTATGTTGAAGCTTTCTTT. Its translation: CASSSEPGGGYVEAFF.

The chain carries TRBV13 and TRBJ2-2; TRBD2 agrees at 10 bases. Germline CDR1 reads PRHDT; CDR2 reads FYEKMQ (reference sequence). The V gene end was trimmed by 7 bases and the J gene end by 4 bases; junction bases not matched to a gene: 12. This CDR3 region has 17 residues. In nucleotides, the CDR3 is TGTGCCAGCAACCCTGCTCTAGCGGGGGAGGGCACCGGGGAGCTGTTTTTT. The encoded protein is CASNPALAGEGTGELFF. Full variable domain (missing parts from reference TRBV13 and TRBJ2-2): AAGVIQSPRHLIKEKRETATLKCYPIPRHDTVYWYQQGPGQDPQFLISFYEKMQSDKGSIPDRFSAQQFSDYHSELNMSSLELGDSALYFCASNPALAGEGTGELFFGEGSRLTVL.

The V call is TRBV7-9, the J call TRBJ2-7; possibly TRBD1 for D (6 bases). Trimming removed 8 bases at V and 6 bases at J, with 14 bases between. The germline CDR1 and CDR2 sequences are SEHNR and FQNEAQ (reference sequence). The CDR3 covers 12 residues. The chain's CDR3 is CASGHRAGEQYF. For the CDR3, the DNA is TGTGCCAGCGGGCACAGGGCCGGCGAGCAGTACTTC.

The chain has TRBV12-3 or TRBV12-4 and TRBJ2-7; D remains ambiguous. Trimming took off 2 bases at V and 7 bases at J, with 12 bases between the two ends. The CDR3 length is 13 residues. CDR3 in DNA: TGTGCCAGCAGTTTAAATCGAGCGAGAGAGCAGTACTTC. Translated: CASSLNRAREQYF.

The chain joins TRBV2 to TRBJ2-3; D uncertain. V was shortened by 7 bases and J by 0 bases, with 8 bases between the two germline ends. Per the germline V gene, CDR1 is SNHLY and CDR2 is FYNNEI. The length of the CDR3 is 13 residues. CDR3 nucleotide sequence: TGTGCCAGCACCGAGGAAAGCACAGATACGCAGTATTTT. Translating gives CASTEESTDTQYF.

The rearrangement uses TRBV10-3 and TRBJ2-5; 10 bases line up with TRBD2. CDR1 ENHRY and CDR2 SYGVKD come from the germline V gene. V shed 3 bases, J shed 4 bases, and the junction held 11 bases outside the gene matches. The CDR3 runs to 17 residues. CDR3 in DNA: TGTGCCATCAGTGAAGGTGTAGGAGCGGGAGGGGGAGAGACCCAGTACTTC. It encodes CAISEGVGAGGGETQYF.

The chain carries TRBV18 and TRBJ1-6; D is unclear. The CDR3 consists of 16 residues. The germline gives CDR1 KGHSH, CDR2 LQKENI. The germline V and J ends were trimmed by 2 bases and 7 bases, with 15 bases remaining between them. The CDR3: CASSPTRRNENSPLHF. The CDR3 DNA sequence: TGTGCCAGCTCACCAACTAGACGAAACGAAAATTCACCCCTCCACTTT.

The V and J genes are TRBV20-1 and TRBJ2-7, with 8 positions matching TRBD2. The germline V gene encodes CDR1 DFQATT and CDR2 SNEGSKA (reference sequence). The CDR3 runs to 17 residues. With V trimmed by 3 bases and J by 4 bases, 17 bases remained unmatched. CDR3 nucleotide sequence: TGCAGTGCTAGTGGGCTAGCGGGCCCGGCCGGGCATTACGAGCAGTACTTC. This sequence encodes CSASGLAGPAGHYEQYF.